The rows below give T cell receptor beta chains drawn from one sample of a study of glioma-infiltrating T cells. TCRdb itself ran the multiplex PCR reads through MiXCR, one entry per CDR3 protein. The table includes 9,500 to 13,000 distinct CDR3 sequences, under 65% detected once. The material sequenced was glioma tissue, nonneoplastic brain tissue, or PBMCs (not recorded which). These receptors all stem from a human donor with low-grade glioma or glioblastoma, undergoing nonglioma brain surgery, or in good health (not recorded which). CDR3s include the opening cysteine and the closing phenylalanine or tryptophan. Each record gives: J gene, V gene, D gene, clone size, CDR3 protein, CDR3 DNA. The D gene is left open where the match is weak. The listing skips clone size in some rows; elsewhere it reads once, few, many or a size class.

j_call: TRBJ2-5
v_call: TRBV6-2/TRBV6-3
d_call: -
clone_size: -
cdr3_aa: CASSRLVKETQYF
cdr3_nt: TGTGCCAGCAGTCGACTAGTCAAAGAGACCCAGTACTTC

j_call: TRBJ2-3
v_call: TRBV4-1
d_call: -
clone_size: -
cdr3_aa: CSSSQASSGTDTQYF
cdr3_nt: TGCTCCAGCAGCCAAGCGAGTTCTGGGACAGATACGCAGTATTTT

j_call: TRBJ1-1
v_call: TRBV2
d_call: -
clone_size: -
cdr3_aa: CASSEFRVSNTEAFF
cdr3_nt: TGTGCCAGCAGTGAGTTCAGGGTCTCGAACACTGAAGCTTTCTTT

j_call: TRBJ1-3
v_call: TRBV6-6
d_call: -
clone_size: many
cdr3_aa: CASSYEAYSGNTIYF
cdr3_nt: TGTGCCAGCAGTTACGAGGCCTACTCTGGAAACACCATATATTTT

j_call: TRBJ1-3
v_call: TRBV7-2
d_call: -
clone_size: medium-sized
cdr3_aa: CASSLDGSSGNTIYF
cdr3_nt: TGTGCCAGCAGCTTAGACGGTAGCTCTGGAAACACCATATATTTT

j_call: TRBJ1-1
v_call: TRBV27
d_call: -
clone_size: -
cdr3_aa: CASGILNTEAFF
cdr3_nt: TGTGCCAGCGGGATCCTGAACACTGAAGCTTTCTTT

j_call: TRBJ2-1
v_call: TRBV2
d_call: TRBD2
clone_size: -
cdr3_aa: CDSSGLAGSYNEQLF
cdr3_nt: TGTGACAGCAGTGGACTAGCGGGATCATACAATGAGCAGCTCTTC

j_call: TRBJ2-7
v_call: TRBV7-8
d_call: -
clone_size: -
cdr3_aa: CARSLYPSGSYGQYF
cdr3_nt: TGTGCCAGAAGCTTATATCCCTCGGGTTCCTACGGGCAGTACTTC

j_call: TRBJ2-1
v_call: TRBV7-3
d_call: TRBD2
clone_size: medium-sized
cdr3_aa: CASSPSGTSPWQFF
cdr3_nt: TGTGCCAGCAGCCCCTCCGGGACTAGCCCCTGGCAGTTCTTC

j_call: TRBJ2-1
v_call: TRBV19
d_call: -
clone_size: medium-sized
cdr3_aa: CASSILWQGRYNEQFF
cdr3_nt: TGTGCCAGTAGTATACTCTGGCAGGGACGGTACAATGAGCAGTTCTTC

j_call: TRBJ2-4
v_call: TRBV20-1
d_call: -
clone_size: medium-sized
cdr3_aa: CSVFALAKNIQYF
cdr3_nt: TGCAGTGTCTTCGCGCTAGCCAAAAACATTCAGTACTTC

j_call: TRBJ1-5
v_call: TRBV3-1
d_call: -
clone_size: -
cdr3_aa: CASSQGETQHF
cdr3_nt: TGTGCCAGCAGCCAAGGGGAAACCCAGCATTTT